A selection of T cell receptor beta chains follows, all from one sample in a study of T cell repertoires in cytomegalovirus infection. Using its own MiXCR run on the reads, TCRdb lists one record per CDR3 protein. Of about 250,000 distinct CDR3 sequences listed, about 12% are singletons. The sample taken for sequencing was PBMCs. The receptors here all came from a human donor in good health (CMV status not recorded). Some clones in this sample may be carry-over from other donors' samples. Both conserved end residues are part of each CDR3. The D gene is left open where the match is weak. Size tells how often a clone was seen (once, few, many) or the class of an expanded clone, and some rows leave it out.

j_call,v_call,clone_size,d_call,cdr3_nt,cdr3_aa
TRBJ2-2,TRBV19,many,.,TGTGCCAGTAGGCCCGGGGGGCAGTACACCGGGGAGCTGTTTTTT,CASRPGGQYTGELFF
TRBJ1-2,TRBV7-2,many,.,TGTGCCAGCACCGAACCCAGCTGGTATGGCTACACCTTC,CASTEPSWYGYTF
TRBJ1-4,TRBV14,.,.,TGTGCCAGCAGCCGCCAATTGGGCGGACTTAATGAAAAACTGTTTTTT,CASSRQLGGLNEKLFF
TRBJ1-5,TRBV7-8,many,.,TGTGCCAGCAGCTTAGCGCTGGGGAGCCCGGGGCAGCCCCAGCATTTT,CASSLALGSPGQPQHF
TRBJ1-1,TRBV7-2,many,TRBD1,TGTGCCAGCAGCTTAATAAGACAGGGCGAAGCTTTCTTT,CASSLIRQGEAFF
TRBJ2-5,TRBV5-1,many,TRBD1,TGCGCCAGCAGCTTGGCGACAGGGGTTAGCGGAGCGACCCAGTACTTC,CASSLATGVSGATQYF
TRBJ2-1,TRBV28,many,TRBD2,TGTGCCAGCAGTCTCTTGACTAGCGGGAGTAACTCCTACAATGAGCAGTTCTTC,CASSLLTSGSNSYNEQFF
TRBJ1-5,TRBV12-3/TRBV12-4,few,.,TGTGCCAGCAGCCCCGGTTTAGGGCGGGTTAGCAATCAGCCCCAGCATTTT,CASSPGLGRVSNQPQHF
TRBJ2-2,TRBV7-2,many,.,TGTGCCAGCAGCCGTACCGGGACTGGGAACGGGGAGCTGTTTTTT,CASSRTGTGNGELFF
TRBJ1-6,TRBV27,many,TRBD1,TGTGCCAGCAGTTGGTTGACAGGGTTTTCTGGGGATTCACCCCTCCACTTT,CASSWLTGFSGDSPLHF
TRBJ2-1,TRBV28,.,TRBD2,TGTGCCAGCAACCTAAATATTGGGACTAGCGGGACGCCCTCCTACAATGAGCAGTTCTTC,CASNLNIGTSGTPSYNEQFF
TRBJ1-2,TRBV3-1,.,.,TGTGCCAGCAGCCAAAAGACAGGAATCTATGGCTACACCTTC,CASSQKTGIYGYTF
TRBJ2-2,TRBV5-4,.,.,TGTGCCAGCAGCTGGGACGTAGGCGGGGAGCTGTTTTTT,CASSWDVGGELFF
TRBJ1-5,TRBV12-3/TRBV12-4,many,TRBD1,TGTGCCAGCCTGGGGAAGGGGGCAGGCCAGCCCCAGCATTTT,CASLGKGAGQPQHF
TRBJ2-3,TRBV7-8,many,.,TGTGCCAGCAGCTTATCCCTTACAACTAGCACAGATACGCAGTATTTT,CASSLSLTTSTDTQYF
TRBJ2-5,TRBV15,.,.,TGTGCCACCAGCAGTCTGGGGGAGACCCAGTACTTC,CATSSLGETQYF
TRBJ1-2,TRBV29-1,many,.,TGCAGCGCCGCCCCGGGCCACTATGGCTACACCTTC,CSAAPGHYGYTF
TRBJ1-1,TRBV9,many,.,TGTGCCAGCAGCCCCCGAGGATTGAACACTGAAGCTTTCTTT,CASSPRGLNTEAFF
TRBJ1-1,TRBV20-1,.,.,TGCAGTGCTAGTCCCCAAAACACTGAAGCTTTCTTT,CSASPQNTEAFF
TRBJ1-6,TRBV7-2,many,.,TGTGCCAGCAGCTTAGCGCGGGGGGGGCGCGGATCACCCCTCCACTTT,CASSLARGGRGSPLHF
TRBJ2-3,TRBV4-2,few,.,TGTGCCAGCAGCCAAGATGACGGCGGCACAGATACGCAGTATTTT,CASSQDDGGTDTQYF
TRBJ1-1,TRBV29-1,once,TRBD1,TGCAGCGTTGCCGGGACAGTAGCGTCCAACACTGAAGCTTTCTTT,CSVAGTVASNTEAFF
TRBJ2-7,TRBV7-2,many,TRBD2,TGTGCCAGCAGCTCCTCTAGCGGGAGTTTTTACGAGCAGTACTTC,CASSSSSGSFYEQYF
TRBJ1-1,TRBV28,.,.,TGTGCCAGCAGTGACAGGATCTCGAACACTGAAGCTTTCTTT,CASSDRISNTEAFF
TRBJ1-4,TRBV4-2,few,.,TGTGCCAGCAGCCAGGAGACTAATGAAAAACTGTTTTTT,CASSQETNEKLFF
TRBJ2-3,TRBV4-3,.,.,TGCGCCAGCAGCCAAGGGGCCGATAAGAACACAGATACGCAGTATTTT,CASSQGADKNTDTQYF
TRBJ2-2,TRBV7-2,many,.,TGTGCCAGCAGCTTAGGTCCTCCCCGACAGGCCGCGAACACCGGGGAGCTGTTTTTT,CASSLGPPRQAANTGELFF
TRBJ2-7,TRBV20-1,.,TRBD1,TGCAGTGCCGAGCCGGGACAGTTACCCTACGAGCAGTACTTC,CSAEPGQLPYEQYF
TRBJ2-1,TRBV9,few,TRBD2,TGTGCCAGCAGCGCTACTCTAGCGGGGGGGCGTAATGAGCAGTTCTTC,CASSATLAGGRNEQFF
TRBJ1-5,TRBV28,many,.,TGTGCCAGCAGTTCTCGTACAAGACCGAATCAGCCCCAGCATTTT,CASSSRTRPNQPQHF
TRBJ1-4,TRBV6-5,many,TRBD1,TGTGCCAGCAGTTACTCGGGGACAGGGGGAATAGAAAAACTGTTTTTT,CASSYSGTGGIEKLFF
TRBJ2-2,TRBV7-2,few,.,TGTGCCAGCAGCTCAAACAGGGGAGGCACCGGGGAGCTGTTTTTT,CASSSNRGGTGELFF
TRBJ2-5,TRBV6-2/TRBV6-3,many,TRBD2,TGTGCCAGCAGTCCGGGACTAGCGGGAGTTTGGAAGACCCAGTACTTC,CASSPGLAGVWKTQYF
TRBJ2-5,TRBV29-1,.,.,TGCAGCGTTGTAACAAGTCAAGAGACCCAGTACTTC,CSVVTSQETQYF
TRBJ1-1,TRBV12-3/TRBV12-4,.,.,TGTGCCAGCAGTCAAGCCAGAGATGATAGCGCTTTCTTT,CASSQARDDSAFF
TRBJ2-7,TRBV7-2,many,.,TGTGCCAGCAGCTTAGGGCTAACAGCCTACGAGCAGTACTTC,CASSLGLTAYEQYF
TRBJ2-1,TRBV6-2/TRBV6-3,.,.,TGTGCCAGCAGTTATTCACCTACTGGAGGGATTTACAATGAGCAGTTCTTC,CASSYSPTGGIYNEQFF
TRBJ2-1,TRBV5-1,few,TRBD2,TGCGCCAGCCTTGAGGGGACTAGCCCCTGGGCTGAGCAGTTCTTC,CASLEGTSPWAEQFF
TRBJ2-1,TRBV11-3,.,.,TGTGCCAGCAGCTCGCGTATGGAGGGGGGCCAAGAGCAGTTCTTC,CASSSRMEGGQEQFF
TRBJ2-3,TRBV4-3,many,.,TGCGCCAGCAGCCAAGATGCGCGGGATACGCAGTATTTT,CASSQDARDTQYF
TRBJ2-5,TRBV20-1,.,.,TGCAGTGCCGAGTTCCTGCAAGAGACCCAGTACTTC,CSAEFLQETQYF
TRBJ1-5,TRBV9,.,.,TGTGCCAGCAGCGTACTCCTAGATCAGCCCCAGCATTTT,CASSVLLDQPQHF
TRBJ2-3,TRBV7-3,many,.,TGTGCCAGCAGCCTAACTGGGACGGGGAACACAGATACGCAGTATTTT,CASSLTGTGNTDTQYF
TRBJ2-1,TRBV28,many,.,TGTGCCAGTCACAGGGCTGCCTACAATGAGCAGTTCTTC,CASHRAAYNEQFF
TRBJ1-4,TRBV7-2,many,.,TGTGCCAGCAGAAGGACAGTGAATGAAAAACTGTTTTTT,CASRRTVNEKLFF
TRBJ1-1,TRBV6-2/TRBV6-3,once,.,TGTGCCAGCAGTTACCCTTCAGACGGATTATACATGAACACTGAAGCTTTCTTT,CASSYPSDGLYMNTEAFF